In this sample, the clone carrying this TCR beta chain turned up many times. What it binds is not known. This sample is drawn from a study of spatial heterogeneity in lung cancer. Time point described: sample taken at primary tumor resection. Study observations and caveats: The number of expanded tumor alpha and beta chains correlated with mutation number.

CDR3 length: 14 amino acids. V was trimmed by 7 bases and J by 0 bases, leaving 10 bases between them. Germline assignment: CDR1 MDHEN and CDR2 SYDVKM. The library protocol tagged each TCR cDNA with a unique molecular identifier. TCRdb itself ran the 5' RACE reads through MiXCR, one entry per CDR3 protein. The repertoire holds approximately 9,000 distinct CDR3 sequences, with more than 3.5% as singletons. The J gene is TRBJ1-5, the V gene TRBV28; D is uncertain. This receptor was taken from a female donor with early-stage non-small cell lung cancer. This material consisted of lung tumor tissue, taken at surgery. The CDR3 DNA sequence: TGTGCCAGCAAGGGCAGTTATAGCAATCAGCCCCAGCATTTT. This codes for CASKGSYSNQPQHF. The full variable domain, completed using reference TRBV28 and TRBJ1-5, is DVKVTQSSRYLVKRTGEKVFLECVQDMDHENMFWYRQDPGLGLRLIYFSYDVKMKEKGDIPEGYSVSREKKERFSLILESASTNQTSMYLCASKGSYSNQPQHFGDGTRLSIL.